Listed here are 18 T cell receptor beta chains from one sample, sequenced in a study of blood T cell repertoires in COVID-19 (dated by TCRdb to 2019 to 2021). Receptors were amplified or captured by the immunoSEQ multiplex PCR assay. In its TCRdb copy, this immuneACCESS table keeps in-frame sequences only and misses some clones. Where compared with another copy, unresolved V genes explain less than half of these, and the others have no known cause. For this sample the table gives about 170,000 clones, of which around four fifths were detected only once. 6.5% to 9.5% of the sample is in the top ten clones. The sequenced sample was peripheral blood. The source of these receptors is a woman of 80 years or more with COVID-19, enrolled during active disease.

The chain carries TRBV28 and TRBJ1-2, with D possibly matching TRBD1 (5 bases). Germline V gene sequence: CDR1 MDHEN, CDR2 SYDVKM. Trimming removed 5 bases at V and 6 bases at J, with 19 bases between. The length of the CDR3 is 15 residues. The CDR3 loop reads CASSRLMGRGHGYTF. The CDR3 DNA is TGTGCCAGCAGTCGTTTAATGGGTAGGGGTCATGGCTACACCTTC.

The chain couples TRBV3-1 (or the pseudogene TRBV3-2) to TRBJ1-5, with a tentative D call TRBD1 (5 bases). The V end was cut by 3 bases, the J end by 11 bases, with 14 bases between. From germline, CDR1 is LGHDT and CDR2 YNNKEL (reference sequence). The CDR3 runs 13 residues. This chain's CDR3 is CASSHDPGGSQHF. CDR3 coding DNA: TGTGCCAGCAGCCACGACCCCGGGGGGTCCCAGCATTTT.

V and J are TRBV28 and TRBJ1-5; no definite D call. This CDR3 comprises 12 residues. Trimming took 1 base from V and 6 from J, leaving 4 bases between them. Germline V gene sequence: CDR1 MDHEN, CDR2 SYDVKM. The CDR3 nucleotides read TGTGCCAGCAGTTTATCGGTTCAGCCCCAGCATTTT. Its protein is CASSLSVQPQHF.

The J gene is TRBJ1-1, the V gene TRBV12-5; a possible D gene is TRBD1 (6 bases). The CDR3 contains 14 residues. The V end lost 1 base, the J end lost 3 bases, and 9 bases lay between the germline ends. The V gene's germline CDR1 is LGHNT and CDR2 FRNRAP. This chain's CDR3 is CASGLGHRDTEAFF. CDR3 coding DNA: TGTGCTAGTGGTTTGGGACACAGGGACACTGAAGCTTTCTTT.

The chain couples TRBV2 to TRBJ2-3; unclear D gene. This CDR3 spans 13 amino acids. Trimming took 2 bases from V and 5 from J, leaving 8 bases between them. Germline CDR1 SNHLY, CDR2 FYNNEI. CDR3 residues: CASSEMVRDTQYF. The CDR3 bases are TGTGCCAGCAGTGAAATGGTGAGAGATACGCAGTATTTT.

The genes are TRBV19 and TRBJ1-2, with D possibly TRBD1 on 5 matching bases. V was shortened by 3 bases and J by 6 bases, with 14 bases between the two germline ends. The CDR3 length is 14 residues. Germline values: CDR1 LNHDA, CDR2 SQIVND (reference sequence). Written as DNA, the CDR3 is TGTGCCAGTAGTATCCTCCGCGACAGCAATGGCTACACCTTC. It is translated as CASSILRDSNGYTF.

This chain connects TRBV5-1 to TRBJ1-4; no clear D gene. Germline CDR1 SGHRS, CDR2 YFSETQ. V was trimmed by 4 bases and J by 11 bases, leaving 15 bases between them. The CDR3 contains 13 residues. The CDR3 protein is CASSPPRVEKLFF. The CDR3 DNA reads TGCGCCAGCAGCCCGCCCCGAGTGGAGAAACTGTTTTTT.

This rearrangement joins TRBV7-2 to TRBJ2-1; perhaps TRBD2 as D (5 bases). Germline V gene data show CDR1 as SGHTA and CDR2 as FQGNSA. The CDR3 totals 15 residues. V was trimmed by 5 bases and J by 0 bases, leaving 11 bases between them. CDR3 nucleotide sequence: TGTGCCAGCAGCATTAGCGTGGCCTCCTACAATGAGCAGTTCTTC. Its protein is CASSISVASYNEQFF. Supplemented by reference TRBV7-2 and TRBJ2-1, the full variable domain reads GAGVSQSPSNKVTEKGKDVELRCDPISGHTALYWYRQSLGQGLEFLIYFQGNSAPDKSGLPSDRFSAERTGGSVSTLTIQRTQQEDSAVYLCASSISVASYNEQFFGPGTRLTVL.

The chain couples TRBV9 to TRBJ2-1, with D unclear. The CDR3 loop spans 15 amino acids. Trimming stripped 3 bases from V and 0 bases from J, with 10 bases between. Looked up from germline, CDR1 is SGDLS and CDR2 is YYNGEE. The CDR3 region is CASSAEVGSYNEQFF. The CDR3 DNA follows: TGTGCCAGCAGCGCTGAGGTTGGCTCCTACAATGAGCAGTTCTTC.

The CDR3 is CASSQGARNYGPSGRANEQFF. CDR3 coding DNA: TGTGCCAGCAGCCAAGGGGCTCGGAACTATGGGCCTAGCGGGAGGGCTAATGAGCAGTTCTTC. The J gene is TRBJ2-1, the V gene TRBV3-1 (or the pseudogene TRBV3-2); 12 nucleotides align to TRBD2. This CDR3 region has 21 residues. The trim removed 1 base at V and 7 bases at J, leaving 20 bases unmatched. The germline gives CDR1 LGHDT, CDR2 YNNKEL (reference sequence).

The chain uses TRBV3-1 (or the pseudogene TRBV3-2) and TRBJ2-7; D possibly corresponds to TRBD2 (6 bases). Per germline, CDR1 LGHDT and CDR2 YNNKEL (reference sequence). The CDR3 totals 14 residues. Between the trimmed V and J ends, which lost 0 bases and 11 bases, there was a span of 17 bases. CDR3 in amino acids: CASSQDFAGSKKYF. The CDR3 bases are TGTGCCAGCAGCCAAGATTTTGCGGGATCGAAGAAGTACTTC.

The CDR3 nucleotides read TGTGCCAGTAGTTCCTGGTCAGGGGGGAACGGAGATGAAAAACTGTTTTTT. It specifies CASSSWSGGNGDEKLFF. The chain joins TRBV19 to TRBJ1-4, with 7 positions matching TRBD1. Germline CDR1 LNHDA, CDR2 SQIVND (reference sequence). The CDR3 has 17 amino acids. Trimming cost V 5 bases and J 6 bases; bases outside gene matches: 15.

V usage is TRBV5-6 and J usage is TRBJ1-2; unclear D gene. This CDR3 spans 14 amino acids. The V gene's germline CDR1 is SGHDT and CDR2 YYEEEE. Trimming cost V 4 bases and J 8 bases, with 18 bases left between them. The DNA for the CDR3 is TGTGCCAGCAGCGTCGGAGGTCCCCCGGGCGGCTACACCTTC. It is translated as CASSVGGPPGGYTF.

This chain uses TRBV2 with TRBJ1-4; TRBD1 agrees at 10 bases. CDR1 is SNHLY, CDR2 FYNNEI, per germline. V dropped 6 bases and J dropped 10; count of bases not matched to a gene: 8. CDR3 length equals 14 residues. The CDR3 is CASRQEGQGRKLFF. The CDR3 nucleotides are TGTGCCAGCAGGCAAGAGGGACAGGGGCGAAAACTGTTTTTT.

This chain's CDR3 is CASSLGGTGGYEQYF. The CDR3 nucleotides read TGCGCCAGCAGCCTCGGTGGGACAGGGGGGTACGAGCAGTACTTC. The chain uses TRBV5-1 and TRBJ2-7; 11 bases are a match to TRBD1. J lost 4 bases, V lost 4 bases, and 7 bases had no gene match. Germline V gene lookup returns CDR1 SGHRS and CDR2 YFSETQ. The CDR3 has 15 residues.

V gene TRBV19 combines with J gene TRBJ1-3; maybe TRBD1 (5 bases). The ends were cut back, 8 bases at V and 0 bases at J, with 14 bases in the middle. The germline V gene has CDR1 LNHDA and CDR2 SQIVND (reference sequence). The CDR3 sequence is 15 residues long. The CDR3 DNA sequence: TGTGCCAGTCGGACACCTTTTAACTCTGGAAACACCATATATTTT. This sequence encodes CASRTPFNSGNTIYF. Combining the CDR3 with reference TRBV19 and TRBJ1-3 gives the whole variable domain DGGITQSPKYLFRKEGQNVTLSCEQNLNHDAMYWYRQDPGQGLRLIYYSQIVNDFQKGDIAEGYSVSREKKESFPLTVTSAQKNPTAFYLCASRTPFNSGNTIYFGEGSWLTVV.

The V and J genes are TRBV20-1 and TRBJ1-3, with D possibly TRBD1 on 5 matching bases. V was pared by 3 bases and J by 8 bases, with 8 bases between. CDR3 length equals 11 residues. The germline gives CDR1 DFQATT, CDR2 SNEGSKA (reference sequence). DNA of the CDR3: TGCAGTGCTAGCAGGGTAGACACCATATATTTT. Its translation is CSASRVDTIYF.

V is TRBV7-9 and J is TRBJ1-2, with TRBD1 matching over 7 bases. Trimming removed 3 bases from V and 5 bases from J; junction bases left unmatched: 9. The V gene's germline CDR1 is SEHNR and CDR2 FQNEAQ (reference sequence). This CDR3 has 15 amino acids. DNA for the CDR3: TGTGCCAGCAGCTTCAAATCCGGGACAGCTTATGGCTACACCTTC. Protein: CASSFKSGTAYGYTF.